This TCR beta chain was retrieved from a study of human T cells and chemical hapten exposure. Overall study context: On around 2 cm by around 2 cm of upper inner arm skin, sensitization was performed with 2% DPC. Notes on the study in general: Given that the donors had alopecia, their immune response may differ from that seen in healthy people.

Germline V gene data show CDR1 as DFQATT and CDR2 as SNEGSKA (reference sequence). The length of the CDR3 is 12 residues. V was shortened by 3 bases and J by 0 bases, with 5 bases between the two germline ends. Time point of the sample: patch test 1, 2 weeks after DPC sensitization. Treatment in this sample: therapeutic diphenylcyclopropenone sensitization with weekly scalp DPC. The study enrolled 18 to 70-year-old alopecia patients suitable for DPC. This clonotype has more than one count but fewer than ten. Antigen unknown. TCRdb recomputed calls from the RACE reads with MiXCR, one row per CDR3 protein. Among nearly 80,000 distinct CDR3 sequences listed, approximately 10% were seen once.

Sequenced here: whole blood, sampled in connection with sensitization to the hapten diphenylcyclopropenone (DPC). The source is a woman aged 45 to 65 with alopecia areata. Some clones in this sample may be carry-over from other donors' samples. This sequence joins TRBV20-1 and TRBJ1-1; no clear D gene. The chain's CDR3 is CSASSMNTEAFF. In DNA, the CDR3 is TGCAGTGCTAGTAGCATGAACACTGAAGCTTTCTTT.